The rows below give T cell receptor beta chains drawn from one sample of a study of vaccination and CD4 T cells after COVID-19. Antigens of these TCRs are unknown. TCRdb used MiXCR to reprocess the PCR reads, holding one entry per CDR3 protein. The table records 12,000 to 15,000 distinct CDR3 sequences, about 53% of them present only once. The sequencing here drew on CD4+ T cells from blood, cultured in vitro, taken before SARS-CoV-2 vaccination. Receptors originate from a human donor who had recovered from COVID-19. The CDR3 runs from the conserved cysteine through the conserved F or W. The order of the fields is V gene, J gene, clone size, D gene, CDR3 DNA, CDR3 protein. The D gene is left open where the match is weak. Only some rows state a clone size, as once, few, many or a class for expanded clones.

TRBV11-2	TRBJ2-7	once	.	TGTGCCAGCAGCCAGACGGAATACGAGCAGTACTTC	CASSQTEYEQYF
TRBV18	TRBJ1-2	few	.	TGTGCCAGCTCAGAGGACAGAAACTATGGCTACACCTTC	CASSEDRNYGYTF
TRBV28	TRBJ1-4	.	.	TGTGCCAGCAGTTTACGAGGGGGGGAACTGTTTTTT	CASSLRGGELFF
TRBV6-5	TRBJ1-1	few	.	TGTGCCAGCAGTTACTCGGCCCGTCGGGATTTAAACGAAGCTTTCTTT	CASSYSARRDLNEAFF
TRBV30	TRBJ2-5	.	.	TGTGCCTGGAATAGGAGGGACGGCAAAGAGACCCAGTACTTC	CAWNRRDGKETQYF
TRBV20-1	TRBJ2-2	.	.	TGCAGTGCTAGAGATTATCAGGGTGTCGGAACCGGGGAGCTGTTTTTT	CSARDYQGVGTGELFF
TRBV7-9	TRBJ2-2	few	.	TGTGCCAGCACCAGGGGTATTCGATCCGCCGGGGAGCTGTTTTTT	CASTRGIRSAGELFF
TRBV12-3/TRBV12-4	TRBJ2-3	.	.	TGTGCCAGCAGTTTGCTTGGGGTTGAAGATACGCAGTATTTT	CASSLLGVEDTQYF
TRBV28	TRBJ2-5	.	.	TGTGCCAGCAAACTACAGACTGCCGGGGAGACCCAGTACTTC	CASKLQTAGETQYF
TRBV14	TRBJ2-3	.	.	TGTGCCAGCAGCCCGTTCCGCGGTTCTACAGATACGCAGTATTTT	CASSPFRGSTDTQYF
TRBV6-1	TRBJ2-5	.	.	TGTGCCAGCACGGCCCAACCGGACTTTCAAGAGACCCAGTACTTC	CASTAQPDFQETQYF
TRBV4-1	TRBJ2-5	.	.	TGCGCCAGCAGCCAATTCAGGAGGGAGACCCAGTACTTC	CASSQFRRETQYF
TRBV6-1	TRBJ2-7	.	TRBD1	TGTGCCAGCAGTCCCATGGGACAGGGCTACGAGCAGTACTTC	CASSPMGQGYEQYF
TRBV12-3/TRBV12-4	TRBJ1-1	.	.	TGTGCCAGCACCTCTTTGGGACTGTATCTGAACACTGAAGCTTTCTTT	CASTSLGLYLNTEAFF
TRBV7-2	TRBJ1-5	once	.	TGTGCCAGCAGCTTAGATAGGGATCAGCCCCAGCATTTT	CASSLDRDQPQHF
TRBV7-9	TRBJ2-7	.	.	TGTGCCAGCACCCACGGGGAATTTGCCTACGAGCAGTACTTC	CASTHGEFAYEQYF
TRBV9	TRBJ2-7	.	TRBD2	TGTGCCAGCAGCCAGCGGGCGGGAGGGCCGGGCTACGAGCAGTACTTC	CASSQRAGGPGYEQYF
TRBV7-6	TRBJ1-1	.	TRBD1	TGTGCCAGCAGCTTAGGACAGCCGGGACAGGGAGCAGCTTTCTTT	CASSLGQPGQGAAFF
TRBV19	TRBJ2-1	.	TRBD2	TGTGCCAGTAGTATAAGGCTAGCGGGGCCCGCCGGCGGGGACAATGAGCAGTTCTTC	CASSIRLAGPAGGDNEQFF
TRBV7-2	TRBJ2-1	.	.	TGTGCCAGCAGCTTCGCTGGAGTTGACAATGAGCAGTTCTTC	CASSFAGVDNEQFF
TRBV9	TRBJ1-5	.	.	TGTGCCAGCAGCGTAGGATCGGCGCAGCCCCAGCATTTT	CASSVGSAQPQHF
TRBV6-1	TRBJ1-2	.	TRBD1	TGTGCCAGCAGTCCAGGGACAGCAGTCTATGGCTACACCTTC	CASSPGTAVYGYTF
TRBV6-2/TRBV6-3	TRBJ1-5	.	TRBD1	TGTGCCAGCAGTTTTGAGGGGACAGGGGGACAGCCCCAGCATTTT	CASSFEGTGGQPQHF
TRBV15	TRBJ1-5	.	.	TGTGCCACCAGCAGAGAAGGTGGGGGGGCTCAGCCCCAGCATTTT	CATSREGGGAQPQHF
TRBV7-9	TRBJ1-6	few	.	TGTGCCAGCAGCCCTCTTTCAGGGAATAATTCACCCCTCCACTTT	CASSPLSGNNSPLHF
TRBV5-1	TRBJ2-5	medium-sized	.	TGCGCCAGCAGCCCCTCCCCTCAAGAGACCCAGTACTTC	CASSPSPQETQYF
TRBV2	TRBJ1-6	.	TRBD1	TGTGCCAGCAGGGGGGACAGGGGAGGCTCACCCCTCCACTTT	CASRGDRGGSPLHF
TRBV12-3/TRBV12-4	TRBJ2-5	.	.	TGTGCCAGCAGTTTTTCACAGCAAGAGACCCAGTACTTC	CASSFSQQETQYF
TRBV7-3	TRBJ2-7	.	TRBD2	TGTGCCAGCAGGCAGGGGACTAGCGGTTCCTACGAGCAGTACTTC	CASRQGTSGSYEQYF
TRBV2	TRBJ2-3	.	.	TGTGCCAGCAGGGAGCGGGTCGGGACAGATACGCAGTATTTT	CASRERVGTDTQYF
TRBV15	TRBJ1-1	.	.	TGTGCCACCAGCAGAGATCGAAGGGGGAGGGACACTGAAGCTTTCTTT	CATSRDRRGRDTEAFF